This T cell receptor beta chain comes out of a study of blood T cells in healthy people across ages. General study findings and limits: Underestimates were what the diversity estimates from one million T cells were considered to be. Long-lived donors carried more naive CD4+ cells and greater diversity than aged donors.

A J-beta primer mix and a sample-barcoded 5' primer were used in a second PCR of about 7 to 11 cycles. Researchers report that each sample yielded at least 2.5 million CDR3-containing paired-end reads. TCRdb used MiXCR to reprocess the 5' RACE reads, holding one entry per CDR3 protein. The sample has about 1.4 million distinct CDR3 sequences, 59% seen once. A note on this clonotype: Its cognate antigen is unknown.

CDR3 size: 14 residues. V was shortened by 3 bases and J by 1 base, with 9 bases between the two germline ends. The chain couples TRBV12-3 or TRBV12-4 to TRBJ1-1; no reliable D call. Sequencing was done on a sample of blood. The origin of this receptor is a man in his late teens or twenties in good health. As DNA, the CDR3 is TGTGCCAGCAGTTTCACGCTGACGAACACTGAAGCTTTCTTT. Protein product: CASSFTLTNTEAFF.